The present T cell receptor beta chain was sequenced within a study of tumor-infiltrating lymphocytes in primary liver carcinoma (dated by TCRdb to 2017 to 2019). Broadly, across the study: Roughly five patients with histopathologically diagnosed primary liver carcinoma underwent surgical resection in China between 2015 and March 2016. Hepatocellular carcinoma (four) or combined HCC and intrahepatic cholangiocarcinoma (one) was present in the five patients, who were three men and two women aged 30 to 69 years. The five patients had tumors staged T1-T3 N0M0, with maximum diameters ranging from roughly 4 to 10 cm. Samples yielded roughly 3.65 to 7.5 million productive TCRbeta reads; read depth did not differ significantly between tissue types. Across five regions of each liver tumor, along with adjacent normal tissue and blood, the study brought together TCRbeta repertoire sequencing, expression microarrays and whole-exome sequencing. A total of roughly 35 specimens from 5 patients, comprising approximately 25 tumor regions, 5 adjacent noncancerous liver tissues and 5 peripheral blood samples, were covered by TCRbeta repertoire sequencing. Reproducibility between technical replicate repertoires was high, with correlation coefficients above 0.98 and mean shared-clone rates about 0.9.

The germline V gene gives CDR1 as SGHAT and CDR2 as FQNNGV. Trimming removed 5 bases from V and 1 base from J, leaving 8 bases between the germline ends. The CDR3 measures 14 amino acids from cysteine to phenylalanine. CDR3 DNA only is kept here, 42 bases in frame from base 1. This clonotype has at least ten counts. Its antigen remains unidentified. The input lacks base qualities; no much larger clone sits a single base away. Blood RNA was extracted from unsorted whole blood using TRIzol reagent, and germline DNA was obtained with the DNeasy Blood & Tissue kit. At the time of sampling, the patients had chronic HBV infection and had not received any treatment. Before surgery, around 4 milliliters of peripheral blood were drawn into K2EDTA tubes. TCRbeta-specific cDNA was reverse-transcribed from 500 to 550 ng total RNA using a constant-region primer and ProtoScript II reverse transcriptase. Three nested multiplex PCR rounds, following a slightly modified ARM-PCR procedure, were used to build the TCRbeta libraries. Each of the first two PCR rounds ran for approximately 11 cycles using multiplex TRBV1-TRBV30 forward primers together with a Cbeta reverse primer. Sample barcodes and Illumina adapters were added in a final 25-cycle PCR using Deep VentR polymerase. Before sequencing, amplicons of 200-500 bp were gel-purified using a QIAquick gel extraction kit. An Illumina HiSeq 2500 was used to sequence the TCRbeta amplicons with 250-bp paired-end reads. From the authors' description of their analysis: Quality trimming of reads was performed with Trimmomatic v0.33, and paired reads were merged with FLASH v1.2.11 so that full CDR3 sequences could be recovered. MiGEC v1.2.1b assigned V, D and J germline segments to the rearranged TCRbeta sequences. VDJtools v1.0.0 computed clonotype statistics and Shannon-Wiener diversity indices. To cut down on sampling bias, every analysis after diversity analysis relied on just the 250 most abundant clonotypes from each sample. Through fastp at Q25 and MiXCR, TCRdb rebuilt clones from the public reads, retaining in-frame beta chains. Rows with a matching CDR3 protein are joined into one entry that keeps the most common DNA and genes. The V and J calls were determined by TCRdb, not by the authors. Within this sample are approximately 320,000 distinct CDR3 sequences, with 45% to 70% of them counted one time only. The ten largest account for about a sixth of the sample.

Overall study results and their limits: The study included only 4 to 6 patients, and the authors note findings should be validated in a larger study. Consistent with antigen-driven expansion, pairs of tumor regions showed higher repertoire overlap (mean roughly 36%) than either tumor-adjacent pairs (approximately 17%) or tumor-blood pairs (about 15%). Only the TCR beta chain was sequenced, so true repertoire diversity is likely underestimated because unpaired alpha chains were not captured. Bulk unsorted samples precluded comparing CD4+ and CD8+ T cell repertoires. A significantly larger repertoire fraction was made up by the top 250 clones in tumors than in blood (p = 0.039).

The sample comprised peripheral blood. The chain employs TRBV11-2 and TRBJ2-2, with TRBD1 as a weak D call on 6 bases. This sequence originates from a woman in her twenties or thirties with primary liver carcinoma and hepatitis B virus infection. The CDR3 is CASSRGQNTGELFF. At the DNA level, the sequence is TGTGCCAGCAGCCGGGGACAGAACACCGGGGAGCTGTTTTTT.